Listed below are T cell receptor beta chains from one sample, sequenced in a study of shared clonotypes between healthy human individuals. Profiling relied on immunoSEQ multiplex PCR, and the TCRdb table lists in-frame clones only, not all of them. Of hundreds of thousands of clones in the sample, about 74% were seen once. Sequenced sample: memory CD4+ T cells sorted from blood. The receptors shown here come from a woman aged 30 to 39 in good health. CDR3s include the opening cysteine and the closing phenylalanine or tryptophan. The order of the fields is D gene, V gene, J gene, clone size, CDR3 DNA, CDR3 protein. A D gene is named only where the DNA matches it firmly. Size is omitted from some rows. Given values are once, few, many or a class for expanded clones.

D gene: TRBD1; V gene: TRBV28; J gene: TRBJ2-1; clone size: -; CDR3 DNA: TGTGCCAGCCGCCCGGGACAGTCTAACAATGAGCAGTTCTTC; CDR3 protein: CASRPGQSNNEQFF
D gene: TRBD2; V gene: TRBV7-6; J gene: TRBJ2-1; clone size: -; CDR3 DNA: TGTGCCAGCAGCTTAGACGGGAGGGCCTATAATGAGCAGTTCTTC; CDR3 protein: CASSLDGRAYNEQFF
D gene: TRBD1; V gene: TRBV7-8; J gene: TRBJ2-7; clone size: once; CDR3 DNA: TGTGCCAGCAGCTTAGGTGGACAGGGAGTCGAGCAGTACTTC; CDR3 protein: CASSLGGQGVEQYF
D gene: TRBD1; V gene: TRBV5-1; J gene: TRBJ2-7; clone size: -; CDR3 DNA: TGCGCCAGCAGCTTGGGGGACAGGGATCGCGGCGAGCAGTACTTC; CDR3 protein: CASSLGDRDRGEQYF
D gene: -; V gene: TRBV7-9; J gene: TRBJ2-7; clone size: -; CDR3 DNA: TGTGCCAGCAGCCCGAACGAGGGCCCCTACGAGCAGTACTTC; CDR3 protein: CASSPNEGPYEQYF
D gene: -; V gene: TRBV7-2; J gene: TRBJ1-5; clone size: -; CDR3 DNA: TGTGCCAGCAGCTTAGGGGGCAGGGGAGGGGAGCCCCAGCATTTT; CDR3 protein: CASSLGGRGGEPQHF
D gene: -; V gene: TRBV19; J gene: TRBJ2-2; clone size: -; CDR3 DNA: TGTGCCAGTATTGGGAACACCGGGGAGCTGTTTTTT; CDR3 protein: CASIGNTGELFF
D gene: TRBD2; V gene: TRBV28; J gene: TRBJ2-7; clone size: -; CDR3 DNA: TGTGCCAGCAATCCGGGACTAGCGGGAGCCGAGCAGTACTTC; CDR3 protein: CASNPGLAGAEQYF
D gene: TRBD1; V gene: TRBV18; J gene: TRBJ1-5; clone size: -; CDR3 DNA: TGTGCCAGCTCACGCGACAGGGCTAGCAATCAGCCCCAGCATTTT; CDR3 protein: CASSRDRASNQPQHF
D gene: TRBD2; V gene: TRBV11-3; J gene: TRBJ2-1; clone size: -; CDR3 DNA: TGTGCCAGCAGCGATAGGACTAGCGGCTCCAATGAGCAGTTCTTC; CDR3 protein: CASSDRTSGSNEQFF
D gene: -; V gene: TRBV23-1; J gene: TRBJ2-5; clone size: -; CDR3 DNA: TGCGCCAGCACCCGTACGGTCGGGACCCAGTACTTC; CDR3 protein: CASTRTVGTQYF
D gene: -; V gene: TRBV28; J gene: TRBJ1-2; clone size: -; CDR3 DNA: TGTGCCAGCCGGACACTTAATAACTATGGCTACACCTTC; CDR3 protein: CASRTLNNYGYTF
D gene: -; V gene: TRBV29-1; J gene: TRBJ2-3; clone size: few; CDR3 DNA: TGCAGCGTTGAAAGGGACCGAGGAGATACGCAGTATTTT; CDR3 protein: CSVERDRGDTQYF
D gene: TRBD2; V gene: TRBV4-1; J gene: TRBJ2-3; clone size: -; CDR3 DNA: TGCGCCAGCAGCCAAGAACACGGGCTAGCGGGCACAGATACGCAGTATTTT; CDR3 protein: CASSQEHGLAGTDTQYF
D gene: -; V gene: TRBV11-1; J gene: TRBJ1-3; clone size: -; CDR3 DNA: TGTGCCAGCAGCTCCCAGTCCGGATCTGGAAACACCATATATTTT; CDR3 protein: CASSSQSGSGNTIYF
D gene: -; V gene: TRBV27; J gene: TRBJ2-7; clone size: -; CDR3 DNA: TGTGCCAGCAGTTATCAGAATACCAACGAGCAGTACTTC; CDR3 protein: CASSYQNTNEQYF
D gene: -; V gene: TRBV7-2; J gene: TRBJ2-1; clone size: -; CDR3 DNA: TGTGCCAGCAGCTTAGGAAGGAGCAATGAGCAGTTCTTC; CDR3 protein: CASSLGRSNEQFF
D gene: TRBD1; V gene: TRBV28; J gene: TRBJ2-1; clone size: -; CDR3 DNA: TGTGCCAGCAGTCGGACAGGCGGGGAGCAGTTCTTC; CDR3 protein: CASSRTGGEQFF
D gene: -; V gene: TRBV2; J gene: TRBJ2-5; clone size: -; CDR3 DNA: TGTGCCAGCAGAAGGGGGGAGACCCAGTACTTC; CDR3 protein: CASRRGETQYF
D gene: -; V gene: TRBV29-1; J gene: TRBJ2-1; clone size: -; CDR3 DNA: TGCAGCGTTGATGGGGGGGAGCAGTTCTTC; CDR3 protein: CSVDGGEQFF
D gene: TRBD2; V gene: TRBV5-6; J gene: TRBJ2-3; clone size: -; CDR3 DNA: TGTGCCAGCAGCTTGTTGCCCGCCGGACTAGCGCCTAGCACAGATACGCAGTATTTT; CDR3 protein: CASSLLPAGLAPSTDTQYF
D gene: -; V gene: TRBV6-1; J gene: TRBJ2-7; clone size: -; CDR3 DNA: TGTGCCAGCAGTGCCGGTTGGGGCGGGAACGAGCAGTACTTC; CDR3 protein: CASSAGWGGNEQYF
D gene: -; V gene: TRBV12-2; J gene: TRBJ2-5; clone size: few; CDR3 DNA: TGTGCAAGTCGCTTACGCCGGGAGGGGACCCAGTACTTC; CDR3 protein: CASRLRREGTQYF
D gene: TRBD2; V gene: TRBV6-5; J gene: TRBJ2-2; clone size: few; CDR3 DNA: TGTGCCAGCAGTCCCCGGGGGGTGAGCGGGGAGCTGTTTTTT; CDR3 protein: CASSPRGVSGELFF
D gene: -; V gene: TRBV5-1; J gene: TRBJ2-1; clone size: -; CDR3 DNA: TGCGCCAGCAGCTTGGACCCCGCGGGTGAGCAGTTCTTC; CDR3 protein: CASSLDPAGEQFF
D gene: -; V gene: TRBV15; J gene: TRBJ2-5; clone size: -; CDR3 DNA: TGTGCCACCAGCAGACCGGGCGAGACCCAGTACTTC; CDR3 protein: CATSRPGETQYF
D gene: -; V gene: TRBV10-1; J gene: TRBJ1-1; clone size: -; CDR3 DNA: TGCGCCAGCAGTGAAAGTGGTGGGACTGAAGCTTTCTTT; CDR3 protein: CASSESGGTEAFF
D gene: -; V gene: TRBV28; J gene: TRBJ2-3; clone size: -; CDR3 DNA: TGTGCCAGCAGCCCAGGACAGATCTATACGCAGTATTTT; CDR3 protein: CASSPGQIYTQYF
D gene: TRBD2; V gene: TRBV5-4; J gene: TRBJ2-3; clone size: -; CDR3 DNA: TGTGCCAGCAGCATGGGGACTAGCGGTTTCACAGATACGCAGTATTTT; CDR3 protein: CASSMGTSGFTDTQYF
D gene: TRBD1; V gene: TRBV28; J gene: TRBJ2-7; clone size: -; CDR3 DNA: TGTGCCAGCAACCCGGGGACAGATTCTGGGTATGGGCAGTACTTC; CDR3 protein: CASNPGTDSGYGQYF
D gene: -; V gene: TRBV19; J gene: TRBJ2-7; clone size: -; CDR3 DNA: TGTGCCAGTAGTGCCACGGGCGACAGTTACGAGCAGTACTTC; CDR3 protein: CASSATGDSYEQYF
D gene: TRBD2; V gene: TRBV18; J gene: TRBJ2-5; clone size: -; CDR3 DNA: TGTGCCAGCTCACCAAATATTGCGGGAGCGATCGAGACCCAGTACTTC; CDR3 protein: CASSPNIAGAIETQYF
D gene: -; V gene: TRBV11-2; J gene: TRBJ1-2; clone size: -; CDR3 DNA: TGTGCCAGCAGCTCGCCGAGGCGGGCCTATGGCTACACCTTC; CDR3 protein: CASSSPRRAYGYTF
D gene: -; V gene: TRBV30; J gene: TRBJ1-1; clone size: -; CDR3 DNA: TGTGCCTGGAGGGGCGAGGGTTTTACTGAAGCTTTCTTT; CDR3 protein: CAWRGEGFTEAFF
D gene: -; V gene: TRBV6-5; J gene: TRBJ1-2; clone size: -; CDR3 DNA: TGTGCCAGCAGTTTGGGTAATGTGGATTATGGCTACACCTTC; CDR3 protein: CASSLGNVDYGYTF
D gene: TRBD1; V gene: TRBV15; J gene: TRBJ2-5; clone size: once; CDR3 DNA: TGTGCCACCAGCAGAGGGACAGGGGGTCAAGAGACCCAGTACTTC; CDR3 protein: CATSRGTGGQETQYF
D gene: -; V gene: TRBV4-1; J gene: TRBJ2-5; clone size: -; CDR3 DNA: TGCGCCAGCAGCCAAGATTGGGCGGACCCGTCGTTCCGGGAGACCCAGTACTTC; CDR3 protein: CASSQDWADPSFRETQYF
D gene: TRBD1; V gene: TRBV28; J gene: TRBJ2-7; clone size: -; CDR3 DNA: TGTGCCAGCAGTCCCATCCTGACAGGGACCTACGAGCAGTACTTC; CDR3 protein: CASSPILTGTYEQYF
D gene: TRBD1; V gene: TRBV28; J gene: TRBJ1-5; clone size: -; CDR3 DNA: TGTGCCAGCATAGAGACCGGGACAGGGGTTGTTCTAAGCAATCAGCCCCAGCATTTT; CDR3 protein: CASIETGTGVVLSNQPQHF
D gene: -; V gene: TRBV7-8; J gene: TRBJ1-5; clone size: -; CDR3 DNA: TGTGCCAGCAGCGCCCAGACAGGTGGCAATCAGCCCCAGCATTTT; CDR3 protein: CASSAQTGGNQPQHF
D gene: TRBD1; V gene: TRBV27; J gene: TRBJ2-6; clone size: -; CDR3 DNA: TGTGCCAGCAGACGAGGAGGACAGGGGGCTTCTGGGGCCAACGTCCTGACTTTC; CDR3 protein: CASRRGGQGASGANVLTF
D gene: TRBD1; V gene: TRBV25-1; J gene: TRBJ2-2; clone size: -; CDR3 DNA: TGTGCCAGCAGTGGATACAGGGGGCGGGAAACGAACACCGGGGAGCTGTTTTTT; CDR3 protein: CASSGYRGRETNTGELFF
D gene: TRBD1; V gene: TRBV27; J gene: TRBJ2-3; clone size: -; CDR3 DNA: TGTGCCAGCAATCCGGGACAGGTCCCTACAGATACGCAGTATTTT; CDR3 protein: CASNPGQVPTDTQYF
D gene: TRBD1; V gene: TRBV6-6; J gene: TRBJ2-7; clone size: -; CDR3 DNA: TGTGCCAGCAGCCACCGGGACAGTGATTACGAGCAGTACTTC; CDR3 protein: CASSHRDSDYEQYF
D gene: -; V gene: TRBV9; J gene: TRBJ1-2; clone size: -; CDR3 DNA: TGTGCCAGCAGCGTAGGACAGACTTCGCTCCCCTATGGCTACACCTTC; CDR3 protein: CASSVGQTSLPYGYTF
D gene: -; V gene: TRBV11-2; J gene: TRBJ2-1; clone size: -; CDR3 DNA: TGTGCCAGCAGCTTAGCGGGTCTCTCCTACAATGAGCAGTTCTTC; CDR3 protein: CASSLAGLSYNEQFF
D gene: -; V gene: TRBV5-5; J gene: TRBJ1-2; clone size: -; CDR3 DNA: TGTGCCAGCAGCTTCCTGGACAGCCCTGCGAACTCCTATGGCTACACCTTC; CDR3 protein: CASSFLDSPANSYGYTF
D gene: -; V gene: TRBV21-1; J gene: TRBJ1-5; clone size: once; CDR3 DNA: TGTGCCAGCAGGAAGGAGAACCTTAATAGCAATCAGCCCCAGCATTTT; CDR3 protein: CASRKENLNSNQPQHF
D gene: TRBD2; V gene: TRBV5-5; J gene: TRBJ2-3; clone size: -; CDR3 DNA: TGTGCCAGCAGCAGCCGAGGGACTAGCGGGAGTATAGATACGCAGTATTTT; CDR3 protein: CASSSRGTSGSIDTQYF
D gene: TRBD2; V gene: TRBV5-1; J gene: TRBJ2-1; clone size: -; CDR3 DNA: TGCGCCAGCAGCTTGTCTAGCGGGGCATACAATGAGCAGTTCTTC; CDR3 protein: CASSLSSGAYNEQFF
D gene: -; V gene: TRBV6-6; J gene: TRBJ2-7; clone size: -; CDR3 DNA: TGTGCCAGCAGAGACCCGGGACGCGCCTACGAGCAGTACTTC; CDR3 protein: CASRDPGRAYEQYF
D gene: -; V gene: TRBV19; J gene: TRBJ2-5; clone size: -; CDR3 DNA: TGTGCCAGTAACGCAAACGGGGAAGAGACCCAGTACTTC; CDR3 protein: CASNANGEETQYF
D gene: -; V gene: TRBV4-2; J gene: TRBJ2-3; clone size: -; CDR3 DNA: TGTGCCAGCAGCCAAGCCGTGGCGCTAGAGGCAGATACGCAGTATTTT; CDR3 protein: CASSQAVALEADTQYF
D gene: -; V gene: TRBV28; J gene: TRBJ1-1; clone size: -; CDR3 DNA: TGTGCCAGCAGTTTTGGACAGCGGAACACTGAAGCTTTCTTT; CDR3 protein: CASSFGQRNTEAFF
D gene: TRBD2; V gene: TRBV7-3; J gene: TRBJ2-7; clone size: -; CDR3 DNA: TGTGCCAGCAGCTTACTAGCGGGAGTGTCCTACGAGCAGTACTTC; CDR3 protein: CASSLLAGVSYEQYF
D gene: TRBD2; V gene: TRBV29-1; J gene: TRBJ2-2; clone size: -; CDR3 DNA: TGCAGCGGGCGGGAGGGCACCGGGGAGCTGTTTTTT; CDR3 protein: CSGREGTGELFF
D gene: -; V gene: TRBV11-2; J gene: TRBJ1-5; clone size: -; CDR3 DNA: TGTGCCAGCAGCTCCCGGCGTTATCAGCCCCAGCATTTT; CDR3 protein: CASSSRRYQPQHF
D gene: TRBD2; V gene: TRBV19; J gene: TRBJ2-1; clone size: few; CDR3 DNA: TGTGCCAGTAAGACTAGCGGCCTCTACAATGAGCAGTTCTTC; CDR3 protein: CASKTSGLYNEQFF
D gene: -; V gene: TRBV28; J gene: TRBJ1-1; clone size: -; CDR3 DNA: TGTGCCAGCAGTCTCGGACAGACGAACACTGAAGCTTTCTTT; CDR3 protein: CASSLGQTNTEAFF